The clone carrying this T cell receptor beta chain was recorded at least ten times. Its antigen is unknown. This specimen comes from a study of Graves' ophthalmopathy and Graves' hyperthyroidism. Study observations and caveats: Most expanded clonotypes from thyroid (those above 0.001 frequency) were also found in blood.

From RNA, the CDR3 regions of TCR beta chains were amplified and sequenced. Amplification began with first-round RT-PCR using HTBI primers, then second-round multiplex PCR was performed. TCRdb ran MiXCR on the multiplex PCR reads and lists one entry per CDR3 protein. Of over a million distinct CDR3 sequences in the sample, around a third are singletons; the top ten hold over 8.5%. The CDR3 is 13 residues long. Germline values: CDR1 SGHRS, CDR2 YFSETQ. V was clipped by 5 bases and J by 3 bases, with 11 bases between them. The sequencing sample was made of peripheral blood or thyroid tissue (not recorded which). This receptor was taken from an adult man with Graves' hyperthyroidism. The V and J genes are TRBV5-1 and TRBJ1-1, with a possible D match to TRBD1 (5 bases). CDR3 sequence (DNA): TGCGCCAGCAGGGGACTGGGCGACACTGAAGCTTTCTTT. It yields the protein CASRGLGDTEAFF.